The present entry profiles one T cell receptor beta chain with its context. CDR1 and CDR2 (germline): SGHRS, YFSETQ. This CDR3 is 14 amino acids long. TCRdb reprocessed the 5' RACE reads and stores each CDR3 protein as one record, lacking DNA. This sample's table has approximately 460,000 distinct CDR3 sequences. This sample was included in a study of T cells expressing NK-cell markers. The sample comprised blood T cells: a sorted CD56 or NKG2C T cell subset, CD4+ or CD8+ T cells, or bulk PBMC T cells (not recorded which). This receptor was identified in a woman aged 18 to 75 in good health. The gene calls are TRBV5-1 and TRBJ2-5; TCRdb's D gene call, TRBD1, goes unchecked for lack of DNA. This CDR3 reads CASSGGDRQETQYF.